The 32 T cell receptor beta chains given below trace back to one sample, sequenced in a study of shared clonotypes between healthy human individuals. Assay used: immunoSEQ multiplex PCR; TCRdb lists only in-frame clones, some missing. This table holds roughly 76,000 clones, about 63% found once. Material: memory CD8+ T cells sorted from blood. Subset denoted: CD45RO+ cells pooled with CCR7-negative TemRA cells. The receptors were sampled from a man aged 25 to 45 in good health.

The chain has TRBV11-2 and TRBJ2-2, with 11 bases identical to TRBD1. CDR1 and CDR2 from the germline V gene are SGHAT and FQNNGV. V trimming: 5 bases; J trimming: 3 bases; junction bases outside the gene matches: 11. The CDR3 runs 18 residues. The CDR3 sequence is CASSLLPGQGVDTGELFF. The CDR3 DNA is TGTGCCAGCAGCCTGTTACCGGGACAGGGGGTCGACACCGGGGAGCTGTTTTTT.

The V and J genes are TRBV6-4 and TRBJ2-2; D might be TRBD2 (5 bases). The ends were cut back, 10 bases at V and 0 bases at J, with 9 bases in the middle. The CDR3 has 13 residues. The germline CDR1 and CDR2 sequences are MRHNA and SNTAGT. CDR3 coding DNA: TGTGCCACAGCGGAGTCGAACACCGGGGAGCTGTTTTTT. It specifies CATAESNTGELFF.

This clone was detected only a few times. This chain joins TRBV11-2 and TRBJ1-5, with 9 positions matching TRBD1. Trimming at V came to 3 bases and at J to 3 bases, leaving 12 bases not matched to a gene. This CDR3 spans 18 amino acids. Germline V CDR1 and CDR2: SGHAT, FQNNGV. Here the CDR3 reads CASSFTKGQGFFNQPQHF. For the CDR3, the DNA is TGTGCCAGCAGCTTCACAAAAGGACAGGGGTTCTTCAATCAGCCCCAGCATTTT.

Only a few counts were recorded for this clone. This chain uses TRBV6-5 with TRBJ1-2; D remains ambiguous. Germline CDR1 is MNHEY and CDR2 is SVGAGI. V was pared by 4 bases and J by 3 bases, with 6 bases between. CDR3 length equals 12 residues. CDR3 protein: CASSWGDYGYTF. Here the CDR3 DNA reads TGTGCCAGCAGTTGGGGAGACTATGGCTACACCTTC.

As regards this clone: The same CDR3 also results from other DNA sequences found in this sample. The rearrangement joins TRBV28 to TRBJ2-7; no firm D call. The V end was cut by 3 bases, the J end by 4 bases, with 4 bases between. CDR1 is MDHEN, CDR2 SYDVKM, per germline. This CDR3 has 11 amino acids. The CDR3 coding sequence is TGTGCCAGCAGTTTGTATTACGAGCAGTACTTC. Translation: CASSLYYEQYF.

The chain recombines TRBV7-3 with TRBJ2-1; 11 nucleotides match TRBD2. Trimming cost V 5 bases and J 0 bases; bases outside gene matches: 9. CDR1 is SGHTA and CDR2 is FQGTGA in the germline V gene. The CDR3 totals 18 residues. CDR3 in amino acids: CASSPRTSGRSSYNEQFF. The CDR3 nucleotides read TGTGCCAGCAGCCCCCGGACTAGCGGGCGGAGCTCCTACAATGAGCAGTTCTTC.

CDR3 bases: TGTGCCAAACTATCAGGGTTAAGCTCCTACAATGAGCAGTTCTTC. Translation gives CAKLSGLSSYNEQFF. The rearrangement uses TRBV2 and TRBJ2-1; a possible D gene is TRBD1 (5 bases). CDR1 is SNHLY and CDR2 is FYNNEI in the germline V gene. V lost 10 bases and J 0 bases, leaving 16 bases between the germline ends. CDR3 size: 15 residues.

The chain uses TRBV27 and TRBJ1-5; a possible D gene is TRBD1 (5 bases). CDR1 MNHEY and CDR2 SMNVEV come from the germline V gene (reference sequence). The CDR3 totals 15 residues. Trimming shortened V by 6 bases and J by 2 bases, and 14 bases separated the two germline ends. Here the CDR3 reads CASSTVGRGNQPQHF. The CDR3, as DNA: TGTGCCAGCAGCACTGTGGGGCGGGGCAATCAGCCCCAGCATTTT.

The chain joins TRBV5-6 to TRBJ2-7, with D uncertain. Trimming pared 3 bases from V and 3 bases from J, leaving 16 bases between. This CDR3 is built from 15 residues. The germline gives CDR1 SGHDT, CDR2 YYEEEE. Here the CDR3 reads CASSSRPGWVYEQYF. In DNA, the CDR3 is TGTGCCAGCAGCTCCCGGCCAGGATGGGTCTACGAGCAGTACTTC.

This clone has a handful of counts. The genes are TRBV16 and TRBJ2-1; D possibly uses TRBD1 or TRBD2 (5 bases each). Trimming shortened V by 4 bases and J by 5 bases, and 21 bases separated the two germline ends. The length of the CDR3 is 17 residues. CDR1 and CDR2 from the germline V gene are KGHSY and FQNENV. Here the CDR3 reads CASSPPVNSATDNEQFF. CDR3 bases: TGTGCCAGCAGCCCCCCGGTTAATAGCGCGACAGACAATGAGCAGTTCTTC.

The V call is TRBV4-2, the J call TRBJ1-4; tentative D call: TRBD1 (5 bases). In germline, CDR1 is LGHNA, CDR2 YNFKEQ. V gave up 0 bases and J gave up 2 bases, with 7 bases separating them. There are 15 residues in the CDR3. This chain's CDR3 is CASSQERGTNEKLFF. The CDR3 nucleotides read TGTGCCAGCAGCCAAGAGCGGGGCACTAATGAAAAACTGTTTTTT.

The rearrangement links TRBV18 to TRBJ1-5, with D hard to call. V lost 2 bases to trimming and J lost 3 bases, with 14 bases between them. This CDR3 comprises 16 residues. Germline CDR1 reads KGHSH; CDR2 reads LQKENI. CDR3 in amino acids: CASSPREGSYNQPQHF. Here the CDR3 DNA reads TGTGCCAGCTCACCAAGGGAAGGTTCGTACAATCAGCCCCAGCATTTT. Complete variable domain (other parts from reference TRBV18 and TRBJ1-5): NAGVMQNPRHLVRRRGQEARLRCSPMKGHSHVYWYRQLPEEGLKFMVYLQKENIIDESGMPKERFSAEFPKEGPSILRIQQVVRGDSAAYFCASSPREGSYNQPQHFGDGTRLSIL.

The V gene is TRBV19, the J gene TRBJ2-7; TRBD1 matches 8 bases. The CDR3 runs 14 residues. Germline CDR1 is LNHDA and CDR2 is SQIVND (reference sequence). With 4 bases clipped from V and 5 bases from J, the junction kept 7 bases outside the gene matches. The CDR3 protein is CASSTGQGDDEQYF. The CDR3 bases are TGTGCCAGTAGTACCGGACAGGGAGATGACGAGCAGTACTTC.

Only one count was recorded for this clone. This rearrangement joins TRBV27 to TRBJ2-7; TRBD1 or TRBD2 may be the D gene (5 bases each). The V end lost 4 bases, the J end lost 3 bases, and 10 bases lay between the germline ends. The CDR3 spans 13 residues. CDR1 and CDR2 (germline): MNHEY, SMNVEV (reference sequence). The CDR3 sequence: CASSYRDGYEQYF. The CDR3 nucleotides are TGTGCCAGCAGTTACCGGGACGGCTACGAGCAGTACTTC.

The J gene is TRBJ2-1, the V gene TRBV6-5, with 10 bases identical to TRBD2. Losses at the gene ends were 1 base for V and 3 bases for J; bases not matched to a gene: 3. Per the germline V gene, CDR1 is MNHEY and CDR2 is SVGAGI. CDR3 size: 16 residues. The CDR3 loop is CASSYLGTSVYNEQFF. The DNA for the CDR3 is TGTGCCAGCAGTTACTTGGGGACTAGCGTCTACAATGAGCAGTTCTTC.

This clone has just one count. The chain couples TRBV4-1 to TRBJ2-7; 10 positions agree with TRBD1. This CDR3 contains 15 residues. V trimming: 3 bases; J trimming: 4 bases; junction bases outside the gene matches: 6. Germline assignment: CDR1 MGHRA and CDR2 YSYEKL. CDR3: CASSQGTGEYYEQYF. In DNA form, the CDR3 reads TGCGCCAGCAGCCAGGGGACAGGGGAATATTACGAGCAGTACTTC.

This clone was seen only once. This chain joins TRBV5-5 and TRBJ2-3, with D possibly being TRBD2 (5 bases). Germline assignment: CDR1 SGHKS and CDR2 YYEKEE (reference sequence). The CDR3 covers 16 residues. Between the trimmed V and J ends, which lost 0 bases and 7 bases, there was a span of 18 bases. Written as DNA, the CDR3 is TGTGCCAGCAGCTTGGCCCGTCCTAGCTATACGAATACGCAGTATTTT. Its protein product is CASSLARPSYTNTQYF.

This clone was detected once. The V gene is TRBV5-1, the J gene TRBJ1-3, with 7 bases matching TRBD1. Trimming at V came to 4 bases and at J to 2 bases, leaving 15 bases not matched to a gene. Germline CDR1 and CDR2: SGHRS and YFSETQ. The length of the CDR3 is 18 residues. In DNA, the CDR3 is TGCGCCAGCAGCAGACAGGGTCCCTCGGGAGGGACTGGAAACACCATATATTTT. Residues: CASSRQGPSGGTGNTIYF.

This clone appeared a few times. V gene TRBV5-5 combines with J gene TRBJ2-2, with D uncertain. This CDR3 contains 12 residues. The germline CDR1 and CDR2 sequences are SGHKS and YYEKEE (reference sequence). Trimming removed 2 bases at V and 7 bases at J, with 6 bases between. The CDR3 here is CASSFGNGELFF. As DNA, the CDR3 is TGTGCCAGCAGCTTTGGTAACGGGGAGCTGTTTTTT.

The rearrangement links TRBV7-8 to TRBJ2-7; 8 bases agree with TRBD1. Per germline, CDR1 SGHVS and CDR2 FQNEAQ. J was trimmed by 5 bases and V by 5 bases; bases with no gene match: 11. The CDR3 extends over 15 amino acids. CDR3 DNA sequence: TGTGCCAGCAGCCCTCGAACAGGGGGTCGTAACGAGCAGTACTTC. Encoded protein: CASSPRTGGRNEQYF.

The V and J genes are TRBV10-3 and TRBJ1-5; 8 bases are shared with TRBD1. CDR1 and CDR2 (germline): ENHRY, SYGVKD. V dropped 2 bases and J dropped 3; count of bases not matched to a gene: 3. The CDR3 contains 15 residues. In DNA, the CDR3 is TGTGCCATCAGTGAGCCGGGACAGGCCAATCAGCCCCAGCATTTT. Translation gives CAISEPGQANQPQHF.

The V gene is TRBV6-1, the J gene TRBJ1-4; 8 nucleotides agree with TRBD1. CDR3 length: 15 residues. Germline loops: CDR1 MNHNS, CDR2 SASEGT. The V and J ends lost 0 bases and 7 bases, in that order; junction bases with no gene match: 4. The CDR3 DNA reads TGTGCCAGCAGTGAAGCCGAAGGGACAGGTGAAAAACTGTTTTTT. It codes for CASSEAEGTGEKLFF.

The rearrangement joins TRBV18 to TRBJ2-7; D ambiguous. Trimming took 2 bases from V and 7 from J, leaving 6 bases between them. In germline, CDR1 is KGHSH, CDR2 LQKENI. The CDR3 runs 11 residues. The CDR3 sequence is CASSPAYEQYF. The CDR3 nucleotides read TGTGCCAGCTCACCAGCTTATGAGCAGTACTTC.

In nucleotides, the CDR3 is TGTGCCAGCAGTTTTTGGGCTGGTCGCGCAGAGAACACTGAAGCTTTCTTT. This translates into CASSFWAGRAENTEAFF. The gene calls are TRBV27 and TRBJ1-1; D ambiguous. The CDR3 is made up of 17 amino acids. Germline V CDR1 and CDR2: MNHEY, SMNVEV (reference sequence). The V and J ends lost 3 bases and 1 base respectively, with 18 bases between them.

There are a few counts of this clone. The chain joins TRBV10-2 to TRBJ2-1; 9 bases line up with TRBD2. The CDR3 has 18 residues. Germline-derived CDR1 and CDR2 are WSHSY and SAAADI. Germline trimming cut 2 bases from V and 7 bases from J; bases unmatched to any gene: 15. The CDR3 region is CASSEVFQGTSTGNEQFF. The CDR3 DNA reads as TGCGCCAGCAGTGAGGTGTTTCAGGGGACTAGCACTGGGAATGAGCAGTTCTTC.

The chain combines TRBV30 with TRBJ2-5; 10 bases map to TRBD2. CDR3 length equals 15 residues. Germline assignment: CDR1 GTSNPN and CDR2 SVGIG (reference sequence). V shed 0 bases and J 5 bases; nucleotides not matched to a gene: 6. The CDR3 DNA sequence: TGTGCCTGGAGTGTACTAGCGGGAACTTCGGAGACCCAGTACTTC. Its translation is CAWSVLAGTSETQYF.

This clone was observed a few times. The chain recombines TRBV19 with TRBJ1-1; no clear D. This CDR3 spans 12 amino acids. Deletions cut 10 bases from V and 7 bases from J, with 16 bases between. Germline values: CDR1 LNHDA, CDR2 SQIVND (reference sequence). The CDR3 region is CATASWYDEAFF. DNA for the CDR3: TGTGCCACCGCGTCGTGGTATGATGAAGCTTTCTTT.

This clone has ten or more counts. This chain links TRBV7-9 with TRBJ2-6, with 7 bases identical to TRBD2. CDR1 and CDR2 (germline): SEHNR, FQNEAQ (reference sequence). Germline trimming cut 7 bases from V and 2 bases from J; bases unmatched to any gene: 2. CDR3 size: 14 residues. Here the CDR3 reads CASTGGAGANVLTF. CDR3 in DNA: TGTGCCAGCACTGGGGGGGCTGGGGCCAACGTCCTGACTTTC. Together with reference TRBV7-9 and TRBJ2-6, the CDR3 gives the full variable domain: DTGVSQNPRHKITKRGQNVTFRCDPISEHNRLYWYRQTLGQGPEFLTYFQNEAQLEKSRLLSDRFSAERPKGSFSTLEIQRTEQGDSAMYLCASTGGAGANVLTFGAGSRLTVL.

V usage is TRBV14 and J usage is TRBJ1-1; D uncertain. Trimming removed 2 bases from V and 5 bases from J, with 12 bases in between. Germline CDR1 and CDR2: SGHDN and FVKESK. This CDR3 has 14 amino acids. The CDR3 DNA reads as TGTGCCAGCAGCCAAAACGGGAGATGGACTGAAGCTTTCTTT. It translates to CASSQNGRWTEAFF.

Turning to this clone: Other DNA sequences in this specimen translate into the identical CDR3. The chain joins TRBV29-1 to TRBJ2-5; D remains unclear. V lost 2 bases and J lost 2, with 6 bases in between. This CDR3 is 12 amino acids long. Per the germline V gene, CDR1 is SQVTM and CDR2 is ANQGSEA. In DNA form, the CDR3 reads TGCAGCGTTGAATCGGCACAAGAGACCCAGTACTTC. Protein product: CSVESAQETQYF.

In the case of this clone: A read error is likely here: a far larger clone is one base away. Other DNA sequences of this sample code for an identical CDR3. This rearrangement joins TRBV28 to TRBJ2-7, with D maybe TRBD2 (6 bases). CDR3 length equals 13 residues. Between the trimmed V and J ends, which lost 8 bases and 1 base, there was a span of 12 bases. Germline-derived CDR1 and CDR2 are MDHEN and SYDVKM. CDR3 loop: CASVSGTSYEQYF. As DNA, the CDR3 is TGTGCCAGCGTTAGTGGGACTTCCTACGAGCAGTACTTC.

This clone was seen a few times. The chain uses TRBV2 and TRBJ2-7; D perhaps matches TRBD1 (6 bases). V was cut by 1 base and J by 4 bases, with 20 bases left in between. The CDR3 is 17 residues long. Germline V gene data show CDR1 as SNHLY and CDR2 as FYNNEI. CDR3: CASSEGLSGRGAYEQYF. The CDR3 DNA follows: TGTGCCAGCAGTGAAGGTCTGTCGGGCAGGGGAGCGTACGAGCAGTACTTC.